This T cell receptor (beta chain) comes out of a study of shared clonotypes between healthy human individuals. Study-wide results and limits: What naive subsets generally showed was a larger estimated richness than memory subsets showed.

Germline assignment: CDR1 WNHNN and CDR2 SYGVQD (reference sequence). V was cut by 7 bases and J by 1 base, with 16 bases left in between. This CDR3 spans 15 amino acids. Of note for this clone: Its specificity is not known.

TCRdb keeps only in-frame clones here, not all; method: immunoSEQ multiplex PCR. The data contain some 700,000 clones, less than 95% of them seen just once; the ten biggest clones take up about 33%. The sample taken for sequencing was memory CD8+ T cells from PBMCs. Subset indicated: CD45RO+ cells pooled with CCR7-negative TemRA cells. This TCR was sampled from a man younger than 35 in good health. Some clones in this sample may be carry-over from other donors' samples. The chain employs TRBV10-1 and TRBJ2-5; D not resolved. CDR3 bases: TGCGCCAGCACCCCTGGACCCGGACCCCAAGAGACCCAGTACTTC. Protein sequence: CASTPGPGPQETQYF.